The sequence of this T cell receptor (beta chain) was determined in a study of T cell changes during pregnancy in multiple sclerosis. V lost 6 bases and J lost 7, with 10 bases in between. CDR3 length: 13 amino acids. Per the germline V gene, CDR1 is MRHNA and CDR2 is SNTAGT. This clone was counted a few times. Some clones are missing from TCRdb's copy, which holds only in-frame ones; the method was immunoSEQ multiplex PCR. The sample has approximately 49,000 clones; nearly 90% are singletons. V and J are TRBV6-4 and TRBJ1-6; D might be TRBD1 (6 bases). This specimen consisted of peripheral blood, obtained after pregnancy. The sequence was collected from a female donor in good health, enrolled as a control in a pregnancy study. The CDR3 here is CASSRGDNSPLHF. As DNA, the CDR3 is TGTGCCAGCAGCAGGGGTGACAATTCACCCCTCCACTTT.